Presented here are 7 T cell receptor beta chains from one specimen sequenced in a study of blood T cell repertoires in COVID-19. Data came from immunoSEQ multiplex PCR; TCRdb stores just in-frame clones and leaves some out. The sample has 150,000 to 200,000 clones, about 81% seen once. The sequencing input was peripheral blood. The receptors come from a woman of 80 years or more with COVID-19, enrolled during active disease.

The gene calls are TRBV27 and TRBJ2-6; D unclear. CDR3 length: 15 amino acids. CDR1 and CDR2 (germline): MNHEY, SMNVEV (reference sequence). The V gene lost 6 bases and the J gene lost 0 bases, with 9 bases spanning the gap. The CDR3 nucleotides are TGTGCCAGCAGGCTCGGTAGCTCTGGGGCCAACGTCCTGACTTTC. Protein sequence: CASRLGSSGANVLTF.

This clone has only a few counts. A junction boundary mismatches the germline segment, possibly from a read error. The V call is TRBV7-7, the J call TRBJ2-5; D is perhaps TRBD2 (5 bases). Germline lookup yields CDR1 SSHAT and CDR2 FNYEAQ (reference sequence). This CDR3 comprises 14 residues. CDR3 sequence reads: CASSPSTTTWTQYF. The CDR3 DNA follows: TGTGCTAGCAGCCCCTCGACTACTACTTGGACCCAGTACTTC.

The rearrangement uses TRBV19 and TRBJ1-5; tentative D call: TRBD1 (5 bases). This CDR3 is built from 21 residues. The germline V gene encodes CDR1 LNHDA and CDR2 SQIVND (reference sequence). Trimming cost V 2 bases and J 2 bases, with 28 bases left between them. The CDR3 DNA follows: TGTGCCAGTAGTATATCGAATTTTGTGTTCGGGGGAACAGTGGGCAATCAGCCCCAGCATTTT. Its translation: CASSISNFVFGGTVGNQPQHF.

V and J are TRBV5-1 and TRBJ2-7; D is ambiguous. The germline V gene encodes CDR1 SGHRS and CDR2 YFSETQ. The CDR3 totals 13 residues. V was pared by 0 bases and J by 3 bases, with 7 bases between. The CDR3 is CASSLEPHYEQYF. The CDR3 DNA follows: TGCGCCAGCAGCTTGGAGCCGCACTACGAGCAGTACTTC.

The V call is TRBV19, the J call TRBJ1-2; 9 bases line up with TRBD1. V shed 3 bases, J shed 4 bases, and the junction held 9 bases outside the gene matches. This CDR3 spans 16 amino acids. The germline CDR1 and CDR2 sequences are LNHDA and SQIVND (reference sequence). The CDR3 protein is CASSIPGQGLGYGYTF. In DNA form, the CDR3 reads TGTGCCAGTAGTATCCCGGGACAGGGACTAGGCTATGGCTACACCTTC.

V usage is TRBV3-1 (or the pseudogene TRBV3-2) and J usage is TRBJ2-1, with D tentatively TRBD2 (5 bases). This CDR3 region has 15 residues. Germline assignment: CDR1 LGHDT and CDR2 YNNKEL (reference sequence). V was trimmed by 4 bases and J by 4 bases, leaving 14 bases between them. The CDR3 DNA is TGTGCCAGCAGCCCCCGGGTAGCGCCGTACAATGAGCAGTTCTTC. Protein product: CASSPRVAPYNEQFF.

This chain joins TRBV19 and TRBJ1-5; possible D gene TRBD1, 5 bases. V was cut by 4 bases and J by 7 bases, with 17 bases left in between. The length of the CDR3 is 15 residues. Germline V CDR1 and CDR2: LNHDA, SQIVND (reference sequence). CDR3 DNA sequence: TGTGCCAGTAGTAATGGCAGGGTCTACGAACAGCCCCAGCATTTT. Protein sequence: CASSNGRVYEQPQHF.